Listed here are 5 T cell receptor beta chains from one sample, sequenced in a study of T cell repertoires in cytomegalovirus infection. No antigen has been identified for these receptors. MiXCR, run by TCRdb on the reads, gives a single entry per CDR3 protein. The table has under 350,000 distinct CDR3 sequences, roughly 21% seen once. The specimen comprised cultured PBMCs, sampled from culture after CMV antigen stimulation. The receptors originated from a human donor in good health (CMV status not recorded). Some clones in this sample may be carry-over from other donors' samples.

This clonotype has more than one count but fewer than ten. The chain carries TRBV12-3 or TRBV12-4 and TRBJ1-1, with D hard to call. The V gene lost 5 bases and the J gene lost 3 bases, with 13 bases spanning the gap. The CDR3 is 14 amino acids. This CDR3 is CASSADSEYTEAFF. The CDR3 DNA follows: TGTGCCAGCAGTGCCGACTCTGAATACACTGAAGCTTTCTTT.

This clonotype was seen ten or more times. This chain uses TRBV7-8 with TRBJ2-3; TRBD2 matches at 11 bases. The CDR3 spans 18 residues. The J segment lost 5 bases and the V segment lost 1 base, leaving 11 bases of the junction unmatched. Germline V CDR1 and CDR2: SGHVS, FQNEAQ. This chain's CDR3 is CASSLDLVLAGAVDTQYF. CDR3 sequence (DNA): TGTGCCAGCAGCTTAGACTTAGTACTAGCGGGAGCGGTAGATACGCAGTATTTT.

V gene TRBV7-2 combines with J gene TRBJ2-1, with 8 nucleotides matching TRBD2. The CDR3 is 17 amino acids. The ends lost 8 bases at V and 6 bases at J; junction bases unmatched: 18. The V gene's germline CDR1 is SGHTA and CDR2 FQGNSA. The CDR3 sequence is CASAREGRVLAGNEQFF. Written as DNA, the CDR3 is TGTGCCAGCGCCCGGGAGGGCCGAGTTCTAGCCGGCAATGAGCAGTTCTTC.

This clonotype was seen a few times. The chain employs TRBV27 and TRBJ2-3, with D possibly TRBD2 on 6 matching bases. Per the germline V gene, CDR1 is MNHEY and CDR2 is SMNVEV (reference sequence). The ends were cut back, 4 bases at V and 1 base at J, with 12 bases in the middle. The CDR3 loop spans 15 amino acids. The CDR3 region has the DNA TGTGCCAGCAGTTCCACCGGGGGTGGCACAGATACGCAGTATTTT. Translating gives CASSSTGGGTDTQYF.

There are a few counts of this clonotype. CDR3 sequence (DNA): TGTGCCTGGACTCGGACAGGCATGAACACTGAAGCTTTCTTT. This codes for CAWTRTGMNTEAFF. V is TRBV30 and J is TRBJ1-1, with 7 positions matching TRBD1. Per germline, CDR1 GTSNPN and CDR2 SVGIG (reference sequence). Trimming at V came to 4 bases and at J to 0 bases, leaving 5 bases not matched to a gene. The length of the CDR3 is 14 residues.